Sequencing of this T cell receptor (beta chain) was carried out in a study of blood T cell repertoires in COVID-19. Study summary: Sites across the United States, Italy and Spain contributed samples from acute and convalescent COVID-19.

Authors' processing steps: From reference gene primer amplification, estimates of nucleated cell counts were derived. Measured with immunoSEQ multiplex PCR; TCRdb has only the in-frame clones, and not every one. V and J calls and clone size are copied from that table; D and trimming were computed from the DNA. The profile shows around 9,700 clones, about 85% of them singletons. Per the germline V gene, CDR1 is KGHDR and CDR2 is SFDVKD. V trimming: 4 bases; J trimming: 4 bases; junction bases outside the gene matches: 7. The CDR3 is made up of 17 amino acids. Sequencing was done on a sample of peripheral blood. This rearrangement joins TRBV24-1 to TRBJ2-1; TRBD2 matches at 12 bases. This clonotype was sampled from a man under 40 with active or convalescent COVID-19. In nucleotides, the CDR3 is TGTGCCACCAGTGACCCCGGACTAGCGGGGAAATACAATGAGCAGTTCTTC. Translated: CATSDPGLAGKYNEQFF.